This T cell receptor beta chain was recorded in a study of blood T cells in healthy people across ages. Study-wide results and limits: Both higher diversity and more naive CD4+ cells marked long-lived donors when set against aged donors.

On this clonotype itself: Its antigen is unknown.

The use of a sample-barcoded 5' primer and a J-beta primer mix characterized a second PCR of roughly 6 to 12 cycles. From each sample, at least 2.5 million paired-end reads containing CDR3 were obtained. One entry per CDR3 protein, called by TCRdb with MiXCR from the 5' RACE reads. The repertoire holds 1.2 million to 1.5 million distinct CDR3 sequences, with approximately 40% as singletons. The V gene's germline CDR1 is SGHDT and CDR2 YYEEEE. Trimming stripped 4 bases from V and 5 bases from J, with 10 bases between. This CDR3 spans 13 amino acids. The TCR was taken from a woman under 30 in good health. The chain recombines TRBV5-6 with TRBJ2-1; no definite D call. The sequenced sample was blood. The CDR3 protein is CASSGNVDNEQFF. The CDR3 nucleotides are TGTGCCAGCAGCGGGAATGTGGACAATGAGCAGTTCTTC.